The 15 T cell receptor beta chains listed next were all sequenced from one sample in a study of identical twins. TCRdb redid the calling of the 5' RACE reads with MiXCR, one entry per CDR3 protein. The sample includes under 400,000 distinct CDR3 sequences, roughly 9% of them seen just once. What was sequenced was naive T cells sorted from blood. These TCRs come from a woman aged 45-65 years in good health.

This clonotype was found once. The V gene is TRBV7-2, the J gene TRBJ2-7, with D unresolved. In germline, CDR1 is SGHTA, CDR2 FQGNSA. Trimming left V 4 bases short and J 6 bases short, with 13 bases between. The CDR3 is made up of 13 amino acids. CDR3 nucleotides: TGTGCCAGCAGCTCCCCAACTGCACGCGAGCAGTACTTC. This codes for CASSSPTAREQYF.

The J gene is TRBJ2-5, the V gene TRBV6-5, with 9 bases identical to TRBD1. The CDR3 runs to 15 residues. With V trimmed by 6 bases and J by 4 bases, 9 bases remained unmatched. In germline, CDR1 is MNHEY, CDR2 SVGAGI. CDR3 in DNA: TGTGCCAGCAGCGGGACAGGGCTGGGGGGAGAGACCCAGTACTTC. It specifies CASSGTGLGGETQYF.

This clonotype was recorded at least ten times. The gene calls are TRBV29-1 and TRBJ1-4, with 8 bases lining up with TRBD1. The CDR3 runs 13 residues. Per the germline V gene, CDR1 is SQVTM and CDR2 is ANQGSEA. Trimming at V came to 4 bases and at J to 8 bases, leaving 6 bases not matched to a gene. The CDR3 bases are TGCAGCGTTGCCGACAGGGGCCGGGAAAAACTGTTTTTT. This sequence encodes CSVADRGREKLFF.

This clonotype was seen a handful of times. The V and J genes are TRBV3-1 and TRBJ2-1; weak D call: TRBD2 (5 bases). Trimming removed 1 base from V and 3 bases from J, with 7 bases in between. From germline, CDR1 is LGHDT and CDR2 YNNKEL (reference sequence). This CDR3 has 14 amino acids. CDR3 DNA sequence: TGTGCCAGCAGCCAAGGACGGGGCTACAATGAGCAGTTCTTC. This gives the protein CASSQGRGYNEQFF.

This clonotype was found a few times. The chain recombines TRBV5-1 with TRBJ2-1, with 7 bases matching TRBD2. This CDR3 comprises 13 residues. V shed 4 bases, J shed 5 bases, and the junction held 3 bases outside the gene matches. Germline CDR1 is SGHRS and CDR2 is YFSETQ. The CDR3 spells CASSRGVDNEQFF. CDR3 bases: TGCGCCAGCAGCCGGGGGGTGGACAATGAGCAGTTCTTC.

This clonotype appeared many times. CDR3 protein: CASSYTGGGSEFF. CDR3 nucleotide sequence: TGTGCCAGCAGTTACACAGGGGGAGGTTCGGAGTTCTTC. This rearrangement joins TRBV6-6 to TRBJ2-1, with 8 bases matching TRBD1. Trimming took 2 bases from V and 14 from J; bases not matched to a gene: 8. The CDR3 spans 13 residues. Germline CDR1 MNHNY, CDR2 SVGAGI (reference sequence).

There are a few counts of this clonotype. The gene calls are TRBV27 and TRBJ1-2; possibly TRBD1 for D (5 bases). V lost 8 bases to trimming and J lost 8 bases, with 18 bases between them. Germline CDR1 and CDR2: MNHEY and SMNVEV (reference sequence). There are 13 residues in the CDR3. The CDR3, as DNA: TGTGCCAGCGCGAGGGACGGCCTCCGAGGCTACACCTTC. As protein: CASARDGLRGYTF.

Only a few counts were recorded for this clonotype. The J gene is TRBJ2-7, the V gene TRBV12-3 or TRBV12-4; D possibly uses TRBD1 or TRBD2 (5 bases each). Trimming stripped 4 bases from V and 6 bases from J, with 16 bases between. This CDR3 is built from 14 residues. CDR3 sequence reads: CASSSLGRSIEQYF. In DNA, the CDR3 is TGTGCCAGCAGTTCCTTGGGACGGTCTATCGAGCAGTACTTC.

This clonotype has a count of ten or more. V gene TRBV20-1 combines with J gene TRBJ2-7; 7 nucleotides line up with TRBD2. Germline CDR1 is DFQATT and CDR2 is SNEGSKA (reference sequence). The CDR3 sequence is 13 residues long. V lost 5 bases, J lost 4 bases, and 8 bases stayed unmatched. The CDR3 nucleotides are TGCAGTGCTCTAGACCCTAGCGGTTACGAGCAGTACGTC. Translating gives CSALDPSGYEQYV.

CDR3 sequence (DNA): TGTGCCAGCAGCTTAATCAGGGAGTATGAGCAGTTCTTC. Its translation: CASSLIREYEQFF. This chain connects TRBV7-8 to TRBJ2-1; D could derive from TRBD1 or TRBD2 (5 bases each). The CDR3 has 13 residues. The germline V gene encodes CDR1 SGHVS and CDR2 FQNEAQ. The V and J ends lost 2 bases and 8 bases respectively, with 10 bases between them.

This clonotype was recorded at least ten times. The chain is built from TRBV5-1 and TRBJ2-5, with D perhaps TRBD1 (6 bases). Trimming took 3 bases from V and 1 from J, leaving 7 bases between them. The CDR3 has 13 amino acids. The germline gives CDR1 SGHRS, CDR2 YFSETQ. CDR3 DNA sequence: TGCGCCAGCAGCTCAGGGGTCCAAGAGACCCAGTACTTC. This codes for CASSSGVQETQYF.

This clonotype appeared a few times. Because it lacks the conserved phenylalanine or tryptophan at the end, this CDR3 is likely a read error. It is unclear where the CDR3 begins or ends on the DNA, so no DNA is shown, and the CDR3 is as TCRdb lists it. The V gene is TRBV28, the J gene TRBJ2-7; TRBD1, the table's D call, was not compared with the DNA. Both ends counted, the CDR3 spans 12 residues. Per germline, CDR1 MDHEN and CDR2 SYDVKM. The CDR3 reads CASSLGGGHPIL.

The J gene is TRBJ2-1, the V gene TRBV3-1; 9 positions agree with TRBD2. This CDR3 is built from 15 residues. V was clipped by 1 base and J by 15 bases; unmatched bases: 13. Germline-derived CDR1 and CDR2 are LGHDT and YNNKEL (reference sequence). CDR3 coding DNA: TGTGCCAGCAGCCAAGTACCGGACCCCCAGCGGGAGGCGTTCTTC. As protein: CASSQVPDPQREAFF.

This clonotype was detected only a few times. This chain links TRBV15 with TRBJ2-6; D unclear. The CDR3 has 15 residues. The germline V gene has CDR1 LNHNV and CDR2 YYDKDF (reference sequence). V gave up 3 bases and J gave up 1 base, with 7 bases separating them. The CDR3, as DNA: TGTGCCACCAGCAGTCAGGATTCTGGGGCCAACGTCCTGACTTTC. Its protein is CATSSQDSGANVLTF.

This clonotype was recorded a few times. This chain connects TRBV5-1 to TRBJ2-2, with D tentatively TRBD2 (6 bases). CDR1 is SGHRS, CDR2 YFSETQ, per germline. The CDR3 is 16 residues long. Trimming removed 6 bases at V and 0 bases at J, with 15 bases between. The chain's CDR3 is CASKSGGATNTGELFF. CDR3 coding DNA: TGCGCCAGCAAATCGGGCGGGGCTACGAACACCGGGGAGCTGTTTTTT.